This paragraph covers one TCR beta chain sequence. PCR involved 60 Vbeta and 13 Jbeta primers. TCRdb's copy holds only in-frame clones and misses some; the assay was immunoSEQ multiplex PCR. The table has over 130,000 clones, approximately 80% seen once; the top ten hold approximately 2.5%. This CDR3 region has 16 residues. J lost 1 base, V lost 0 bases, and 4 bases had no gene match. CDR1 and CDR2 from the germline V gene are GTSNPN and SVGIG (reference sequence). The data are from a study of cytomegalovirus exposure and HLA in healthy donors. This chain uses TRBV30 with TRBJ2-3; the match to TRBD2 covers 10 bases. Sequencing was carried out using PBMCs. The source of this sequence is a middle-aged man in good health and CMV-seronegative. In nucleotides, the CDR3 is TGTGCCTGGAGTGTAGGACTAGCGGTAGGCACAGATACGCAGTATTTT. This sequence encodes CAWSVGLAVGTDTQYF.